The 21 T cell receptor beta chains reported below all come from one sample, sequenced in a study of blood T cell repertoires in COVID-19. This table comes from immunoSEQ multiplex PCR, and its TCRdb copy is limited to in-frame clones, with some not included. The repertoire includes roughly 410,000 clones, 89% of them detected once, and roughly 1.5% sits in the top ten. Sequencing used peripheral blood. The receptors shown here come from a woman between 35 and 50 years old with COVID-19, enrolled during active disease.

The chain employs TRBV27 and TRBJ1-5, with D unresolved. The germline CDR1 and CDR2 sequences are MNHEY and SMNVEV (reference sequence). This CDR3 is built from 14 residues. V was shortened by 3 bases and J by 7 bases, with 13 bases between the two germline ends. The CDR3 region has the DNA TGTGCCAGCAGTTTGGCCGGGGTGAGACAGCCCCAGCATTTT. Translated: CASSLAGVRQPQHF.

The CDR3: CASSQDRRGNEQFF. The CDR3 DNA follows: TGTGCCAGCAGCCAAGATAGGAGGGGTAATGAGCAGTTCTTC. The chain joins TRBV4-2 to TRBJ2-1; tentatively, D is TRBD2 (6 bases). The length of the CDR3 is 14 residues. Trimming left V 0 bases short and J 7 bases short, with 10 bases between. Per germline, CDR1 LGHNA and CDR2 YNFKEQ.

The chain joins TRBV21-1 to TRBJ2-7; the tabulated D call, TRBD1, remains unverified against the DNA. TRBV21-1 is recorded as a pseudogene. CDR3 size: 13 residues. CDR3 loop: CASSNCRDSEQYF. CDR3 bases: TGTGCCAGCAGCAACTGCCGGGACAGCGAGCAGTACTTC.

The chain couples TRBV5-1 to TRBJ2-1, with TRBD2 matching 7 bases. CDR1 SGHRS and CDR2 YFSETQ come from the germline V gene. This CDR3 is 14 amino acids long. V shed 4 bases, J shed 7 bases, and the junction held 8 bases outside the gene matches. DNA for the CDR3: TGCGCCAGCAGCCCGGGACTATACATGAATGAGCAGTTCTTC. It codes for CASSPGLYMNEQFF.

The CDR3 sequence: CASRVSWGEIQPQHF. CDR3 bases: TGTGCCAGTAGGGTGTCATGGGGCGAAATTCAGCCCCAGCATTTT. J is TRBJ1-5 and V is TRBV19; weak D call: TRBD1 (5 bases). The V gene lost 6 bases and the J gene lost 6 bases, with 18 bases spanning the gap. The CDR3 runs 15 residues. Germline CDR1 and CDR2: LNHDA and SQIVND (reference sequence). Full variable domain (missing parts from reference TRBV19 and TRBJ1-5): DGGITQSPKYLFRKEGQNVTLSCEQNLNHDAMYWYRQDPGQGLRLIYYSQIVNDFQKGDIAEGYSVSREKKESFPLTVTSAQKNPTAFYLCASRVSWGEIQPQHFGDGTRLSIL.

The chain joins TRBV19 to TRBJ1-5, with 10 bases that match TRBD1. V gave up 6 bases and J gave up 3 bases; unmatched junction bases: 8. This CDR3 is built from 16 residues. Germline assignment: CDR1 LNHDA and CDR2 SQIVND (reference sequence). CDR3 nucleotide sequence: TGTGCCAGTAGCAGACCGGGACAGGGGTACAATCAGCCCCAGCATTTT. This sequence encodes CASSRPGQGYNQPQHF.

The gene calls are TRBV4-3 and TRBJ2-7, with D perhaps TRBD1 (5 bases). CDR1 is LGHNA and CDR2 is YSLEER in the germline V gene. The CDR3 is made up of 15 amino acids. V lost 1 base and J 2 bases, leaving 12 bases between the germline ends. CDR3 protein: CASSQGEGVPYEQYF. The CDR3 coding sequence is TGCGCCAGCAGCCAAGGCGAAGGGGTCCCCTACGAGCAGTACTTC.

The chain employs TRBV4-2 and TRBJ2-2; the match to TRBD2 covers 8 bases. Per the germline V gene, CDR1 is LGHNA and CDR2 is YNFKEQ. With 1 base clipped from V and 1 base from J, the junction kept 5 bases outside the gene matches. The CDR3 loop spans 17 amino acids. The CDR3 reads CASSQGSLAGNTGELFF. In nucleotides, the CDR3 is TGTGCCAGCAGCCAAGGTTCCCTAGCGGGGAACACCGGGGAGCTGTTTTTT.

CDR3 protein: CATSPASGTQYF. The CDR3, as DNA: TGTGCCACTTCGCCCGCTAGCGGTACGCAGTATTTT. The chain combines TRBV15 with TRBJ2-3, with 7 bases identical to TRBD2. There are 12 residues in the CDR3. V lost 9 bases to trimming and J lost 8 bases; unmatched junction nucleotides: 8. CDR1 LNHNV and CDR2 YYDKDF come from the germline V gene (reference sequence).

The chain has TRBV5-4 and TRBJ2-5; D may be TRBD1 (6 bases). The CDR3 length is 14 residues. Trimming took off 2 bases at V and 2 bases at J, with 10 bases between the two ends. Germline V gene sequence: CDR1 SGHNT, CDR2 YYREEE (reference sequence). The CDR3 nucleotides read TGTGCCAGCAGCTTCGGACAGAAGCAAGAGACCCAGTACTTC. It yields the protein CASSFGQKQETQYF.

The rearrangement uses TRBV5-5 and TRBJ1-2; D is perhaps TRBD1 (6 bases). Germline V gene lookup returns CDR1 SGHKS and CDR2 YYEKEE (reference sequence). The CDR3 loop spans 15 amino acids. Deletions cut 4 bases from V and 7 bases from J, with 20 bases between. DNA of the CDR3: TGTGCCAGCAGCCTACTCAGGGGCGGAGAGCGTGGCTACACCTTC. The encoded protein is CASSLLRGGERGYTF.

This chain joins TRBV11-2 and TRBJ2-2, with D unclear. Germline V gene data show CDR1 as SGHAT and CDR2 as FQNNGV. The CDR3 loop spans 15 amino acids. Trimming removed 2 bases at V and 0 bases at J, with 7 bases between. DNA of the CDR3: TGTGCCAGCAGCTTATTTTCAGCGAACACCGGGGAGCTGTTTTTT. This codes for CASSLFSANTGELFF.

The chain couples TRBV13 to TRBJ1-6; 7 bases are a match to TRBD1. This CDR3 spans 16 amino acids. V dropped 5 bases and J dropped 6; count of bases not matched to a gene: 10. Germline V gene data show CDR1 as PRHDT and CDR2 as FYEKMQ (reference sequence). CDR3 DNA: TGTGCCAGCAGCAATTTGAGGGGACAGAGTAATTCACCCCTCCACTTT. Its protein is CASSNLRGQSNSPLHF.

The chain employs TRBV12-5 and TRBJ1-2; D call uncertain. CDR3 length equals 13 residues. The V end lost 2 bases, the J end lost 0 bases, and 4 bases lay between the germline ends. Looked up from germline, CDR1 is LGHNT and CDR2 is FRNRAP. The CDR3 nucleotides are TGTGCTAGTGGTTTGACAGCTAACTATGGCTACACCTTC. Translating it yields CASGLTANYGYTF. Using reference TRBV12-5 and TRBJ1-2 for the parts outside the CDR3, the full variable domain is DARVTQTPRHKVTEMGQEVTMRCQPILGHNTVFWYRQTMMQGLELLAYFRNRAPLDDSGMPKDRFSAEMPDATLATLKIQPSEPRDSAVYFCASGLTANYGYTFGSGTRLTVV.

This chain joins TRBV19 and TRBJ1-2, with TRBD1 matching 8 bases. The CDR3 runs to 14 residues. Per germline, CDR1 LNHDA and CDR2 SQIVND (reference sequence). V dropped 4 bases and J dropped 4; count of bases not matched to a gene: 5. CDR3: CASSTRQGSYGYTF. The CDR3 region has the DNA TGTGCCAGTAGTACCCGACAGGGGAGCTATGGCTACACCTTC.

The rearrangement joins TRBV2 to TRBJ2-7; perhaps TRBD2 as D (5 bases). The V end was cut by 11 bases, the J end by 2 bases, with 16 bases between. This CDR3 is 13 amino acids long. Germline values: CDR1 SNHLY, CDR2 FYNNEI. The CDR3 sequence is CAAQRRGAYEQYF. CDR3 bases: TGTGCCGCCCAGAGACGGGGTGCCTACGAGCAGTACTTC.

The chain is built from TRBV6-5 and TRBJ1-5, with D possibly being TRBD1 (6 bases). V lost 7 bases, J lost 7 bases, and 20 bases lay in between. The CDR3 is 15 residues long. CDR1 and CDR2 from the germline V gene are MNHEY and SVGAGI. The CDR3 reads CASINEGGQRQPQHF. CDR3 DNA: TGTGCCAGCATTAACGAGGGGGGGCAACGGCAGCCCCAGCATTTT.

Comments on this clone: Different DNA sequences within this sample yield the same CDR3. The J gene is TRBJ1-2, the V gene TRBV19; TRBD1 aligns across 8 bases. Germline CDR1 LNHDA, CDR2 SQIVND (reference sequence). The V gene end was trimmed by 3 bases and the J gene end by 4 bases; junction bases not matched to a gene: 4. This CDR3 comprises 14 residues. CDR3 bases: TGTGCCAGTAGTATCGGCAGGGGGCTCTATGGCTACACCTTC. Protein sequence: CASSIGRGLYGYTF.

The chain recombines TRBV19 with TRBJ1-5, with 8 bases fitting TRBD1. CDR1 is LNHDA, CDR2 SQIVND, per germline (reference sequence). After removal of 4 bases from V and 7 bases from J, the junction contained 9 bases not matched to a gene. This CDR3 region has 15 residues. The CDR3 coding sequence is TGTGCCAGTAGTACCTTCTCGACAGGGGCGCAGCCCCAGCATTTT. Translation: CASSTFSTGAQPQHF.

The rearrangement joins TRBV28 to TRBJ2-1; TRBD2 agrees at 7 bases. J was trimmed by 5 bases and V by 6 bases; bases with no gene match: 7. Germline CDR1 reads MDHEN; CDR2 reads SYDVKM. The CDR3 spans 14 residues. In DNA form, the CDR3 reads TGTGCCAGCAGACATGAAGGGACTAACAATGAGCAGTTCTTC. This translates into CASRHEGTNNEQFF.

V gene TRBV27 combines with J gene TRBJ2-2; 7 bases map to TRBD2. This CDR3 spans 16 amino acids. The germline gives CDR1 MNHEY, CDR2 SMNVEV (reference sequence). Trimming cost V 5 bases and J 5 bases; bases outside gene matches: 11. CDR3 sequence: CASSHPGEGRTGELFF. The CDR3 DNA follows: TGTGCCAGCAGTCACCCGGGGGAGGGTAGGACCGGGGAGCTGTTTTTT.